What follows is one T cell receptor beta chain and its context. The data were produced by immunoSEQ multiplex PCR, yet TCRdb's version contains in-frame clones alone and is incomplete. This table holds fewer than 350,000 clones, around 85% found once. This sample stems from a study of blood T cell repertoires in COVID-19. Study information: Acute and convalescent COVID-19 samples came from the United States, Italy and Spain.

There are 16 residues in the CDR3. Germline loops: CDR1 LNHDA, CDR2 SQIVND (reference sequence). Trimming cost V 5 bases and J 0 bases; bases outside gene matches: 5. This chain connects TRBV19 to TRBJ2-7, with 12 bases lining up with TRBD2. The clonotype was recovered from a woman aged 45-60 years who had recovered from COVID-19. The sequencing input was PBMCs or T cells enriched from blood (not recorded which). In DNA, the CDR3 is TGTGCCAGTAGTCCGGGACTAGCGGGCATCTCCTACGAGCAGTACTTC. The encoded protein is CASSPGLAGISYEQYF.